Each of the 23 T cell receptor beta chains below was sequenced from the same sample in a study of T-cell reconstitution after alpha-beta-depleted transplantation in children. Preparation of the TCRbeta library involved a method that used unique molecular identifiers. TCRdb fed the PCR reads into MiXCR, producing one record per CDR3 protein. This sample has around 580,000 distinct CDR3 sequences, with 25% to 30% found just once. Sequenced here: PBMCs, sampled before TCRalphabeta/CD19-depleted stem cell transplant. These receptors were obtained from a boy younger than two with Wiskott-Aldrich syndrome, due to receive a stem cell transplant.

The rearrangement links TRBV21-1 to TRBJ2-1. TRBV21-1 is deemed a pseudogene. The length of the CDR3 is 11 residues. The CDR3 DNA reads TGTGCCAGCAGCAGGGACCATGAGCAGTTCTTC. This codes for CASSRDHEQFF.

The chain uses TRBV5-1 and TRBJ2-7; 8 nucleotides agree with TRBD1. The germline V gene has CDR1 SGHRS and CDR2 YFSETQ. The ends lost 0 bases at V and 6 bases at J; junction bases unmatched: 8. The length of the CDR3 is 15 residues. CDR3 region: CASSLAGQGSLEQYF. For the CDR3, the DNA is TGCGCCAGCAGCTTGGCAGGACAGGGATCCCTCGAGCAGTACTTC.

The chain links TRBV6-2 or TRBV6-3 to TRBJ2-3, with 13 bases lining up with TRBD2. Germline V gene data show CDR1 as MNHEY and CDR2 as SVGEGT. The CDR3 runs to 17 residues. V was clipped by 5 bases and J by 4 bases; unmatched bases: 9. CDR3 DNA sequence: TGTGCCAGCAGTCGGGCAGGACTAGCGGGAGCCCCAGATACGCAGTATTTT. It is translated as CASSRAGLAGAPDTQYF.

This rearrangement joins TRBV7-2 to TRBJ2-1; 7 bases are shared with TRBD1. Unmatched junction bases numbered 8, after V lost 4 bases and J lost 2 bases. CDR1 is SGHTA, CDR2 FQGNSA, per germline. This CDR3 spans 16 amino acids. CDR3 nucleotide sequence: TGTGCCAGCAGCTCACAATTGGGACAGACCTACAATGAGCAGTTCTTC. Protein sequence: CASSSQLGQTYNEQFF.

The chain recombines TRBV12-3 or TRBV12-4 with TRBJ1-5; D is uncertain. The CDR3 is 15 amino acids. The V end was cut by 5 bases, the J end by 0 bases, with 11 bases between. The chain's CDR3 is CASSPGTNSNQPQHF. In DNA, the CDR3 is TGTGCCAGCAGTCCCGGTACCAATAGCAATCAGCCCCAGCATTTT.

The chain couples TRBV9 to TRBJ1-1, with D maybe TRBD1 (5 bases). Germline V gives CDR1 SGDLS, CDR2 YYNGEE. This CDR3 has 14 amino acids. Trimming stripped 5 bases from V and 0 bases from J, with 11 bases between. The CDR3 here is CASSRDGMNTEAFF. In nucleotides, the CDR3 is TGTGCCAGCAGTCGGGACGGAATGAACACTGAAGCTTTCTTT.

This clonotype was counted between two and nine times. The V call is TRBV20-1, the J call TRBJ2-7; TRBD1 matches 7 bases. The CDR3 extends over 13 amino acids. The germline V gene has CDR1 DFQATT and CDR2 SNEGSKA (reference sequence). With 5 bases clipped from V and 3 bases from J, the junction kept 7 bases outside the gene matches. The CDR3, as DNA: TGCAGTGCTCCAGACAGGGTGGACTACGAGCAGTACTTC. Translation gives CSAPDRVDYEQYF.

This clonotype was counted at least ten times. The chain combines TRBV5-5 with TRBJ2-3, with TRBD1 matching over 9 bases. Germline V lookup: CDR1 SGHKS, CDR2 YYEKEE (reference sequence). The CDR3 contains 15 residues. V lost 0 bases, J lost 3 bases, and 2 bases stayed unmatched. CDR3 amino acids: CASSLAGTGTDTQYF. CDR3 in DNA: TGTGCCAGCAGCTTGGCCGGGACAGGGACAGATACGCAGTATTTT.

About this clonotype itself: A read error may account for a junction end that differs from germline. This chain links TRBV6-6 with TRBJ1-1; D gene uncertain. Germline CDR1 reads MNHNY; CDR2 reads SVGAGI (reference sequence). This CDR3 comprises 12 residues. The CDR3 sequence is CASTFREGTEAF. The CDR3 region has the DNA TGTGCCAGCACCTTTCGAGAAGGCACTGAAGCTTTT.

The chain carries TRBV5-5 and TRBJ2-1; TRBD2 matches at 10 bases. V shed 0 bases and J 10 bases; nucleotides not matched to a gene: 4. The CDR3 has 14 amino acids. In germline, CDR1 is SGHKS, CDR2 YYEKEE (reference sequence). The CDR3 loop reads CASSLALAGQEQFF. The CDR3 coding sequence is TGTGCCAGCAGCTTGGCACTAGCGGGACAAGAGCAGTTCTTC.

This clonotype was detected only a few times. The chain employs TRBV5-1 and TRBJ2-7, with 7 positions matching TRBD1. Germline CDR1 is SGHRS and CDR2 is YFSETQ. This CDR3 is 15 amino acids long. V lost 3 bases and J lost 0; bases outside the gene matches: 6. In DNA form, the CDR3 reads TGCGCCAGCAGCTCGGGACAGCCCTCCTCCTACGAGCAGTACTTC. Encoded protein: CASSSGQPSSYEQYF.

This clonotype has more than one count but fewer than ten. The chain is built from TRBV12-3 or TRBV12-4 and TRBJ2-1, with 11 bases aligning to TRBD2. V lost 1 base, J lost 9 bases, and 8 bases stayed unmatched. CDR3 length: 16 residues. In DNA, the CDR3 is TGTGCCAGCAGTTTAGGTGGTAGCGGGAGGGCGGTTGAGCAGTTCTTC. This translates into CASSLGGSGRAVEQFF.

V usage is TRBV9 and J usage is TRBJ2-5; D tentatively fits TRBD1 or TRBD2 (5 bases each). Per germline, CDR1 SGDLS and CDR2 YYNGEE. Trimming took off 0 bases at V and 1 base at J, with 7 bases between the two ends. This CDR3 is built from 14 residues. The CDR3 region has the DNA TGTGCCAGCAGCGTAGCAGGGACCCAAGAGACCCAGTACTTC. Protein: CASSVAGTQETQYF.

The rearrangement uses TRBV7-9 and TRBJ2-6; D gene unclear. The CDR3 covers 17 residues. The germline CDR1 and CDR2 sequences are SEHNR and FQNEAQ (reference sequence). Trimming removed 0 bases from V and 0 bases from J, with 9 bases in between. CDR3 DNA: TGTGCCAGCAGCTTAGCAGTAGGAGTCTCTGGGGCCAACGTCCTGACTTTC. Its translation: CASSLAVGVSGANVLTF.

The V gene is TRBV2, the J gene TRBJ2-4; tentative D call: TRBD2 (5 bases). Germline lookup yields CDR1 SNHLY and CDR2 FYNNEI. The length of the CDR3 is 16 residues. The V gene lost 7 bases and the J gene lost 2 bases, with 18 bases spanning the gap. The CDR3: CASINQRELTKNIQYF. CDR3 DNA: TGTGCCAGCATCAACCAGAGGGAGTTAACCAAAAACATTCAGTACTTC.

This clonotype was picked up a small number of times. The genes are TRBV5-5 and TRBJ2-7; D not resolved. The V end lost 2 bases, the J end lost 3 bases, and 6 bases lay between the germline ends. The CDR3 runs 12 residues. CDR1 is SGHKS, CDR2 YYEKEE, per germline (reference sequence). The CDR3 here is CASSFWRYEQYF. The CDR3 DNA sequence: TGTGCCAGCAGCTTTTGGCGCTACGAGCAGTACTTC.

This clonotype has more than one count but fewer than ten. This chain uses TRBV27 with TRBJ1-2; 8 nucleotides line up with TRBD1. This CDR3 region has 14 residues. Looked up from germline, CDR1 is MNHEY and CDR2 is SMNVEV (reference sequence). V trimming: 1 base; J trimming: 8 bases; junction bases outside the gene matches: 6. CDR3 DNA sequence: TGTGCCAGCAGTTTATTTCGACAGGGGACCGGCTACACCTTC. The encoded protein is CASSLFRQGTGYTF.

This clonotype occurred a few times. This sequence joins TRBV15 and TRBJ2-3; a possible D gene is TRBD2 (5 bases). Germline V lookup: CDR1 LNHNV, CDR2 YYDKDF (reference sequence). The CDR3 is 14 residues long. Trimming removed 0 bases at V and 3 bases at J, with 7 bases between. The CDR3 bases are TGTGCCACCAGCAGAGAAGGGAGTACAGATACGCAGTATTTT. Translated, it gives CATSREGSTDTQYF.

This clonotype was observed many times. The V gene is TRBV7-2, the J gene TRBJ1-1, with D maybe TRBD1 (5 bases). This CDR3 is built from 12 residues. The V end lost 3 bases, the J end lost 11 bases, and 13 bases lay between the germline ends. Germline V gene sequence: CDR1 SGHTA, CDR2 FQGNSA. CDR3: CASSFRQSLAFF. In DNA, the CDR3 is TGTGCCAGCAGCTTCAGACAGTCGTTGGCTTTCTTT.

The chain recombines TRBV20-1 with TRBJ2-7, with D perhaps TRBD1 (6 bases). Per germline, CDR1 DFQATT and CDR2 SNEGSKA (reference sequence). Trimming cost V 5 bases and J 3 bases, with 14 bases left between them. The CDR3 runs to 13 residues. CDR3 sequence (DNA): TGCAGTGCTTCCCGGACAGCCGGCTACGAGCAGTACTTC. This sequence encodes CSASRTAGYEQYF.

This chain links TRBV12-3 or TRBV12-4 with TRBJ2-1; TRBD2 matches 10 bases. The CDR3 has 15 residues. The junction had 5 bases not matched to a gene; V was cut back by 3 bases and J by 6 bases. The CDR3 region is CASSFPSGRGNEQFF. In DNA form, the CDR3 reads TGTGCCAGCAGTTTCCCCAGCGGGAGGGGCAATGAGCAGTTCTTC.

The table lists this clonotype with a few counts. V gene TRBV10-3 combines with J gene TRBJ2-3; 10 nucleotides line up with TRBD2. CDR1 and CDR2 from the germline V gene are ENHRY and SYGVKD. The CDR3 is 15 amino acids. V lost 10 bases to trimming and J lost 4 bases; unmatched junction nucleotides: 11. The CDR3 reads CATHTSGTVSDTQYF. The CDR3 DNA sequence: TGTGCCACGCATACTAGCGGGACAGTCTCAGATACGCAGTATTTT.

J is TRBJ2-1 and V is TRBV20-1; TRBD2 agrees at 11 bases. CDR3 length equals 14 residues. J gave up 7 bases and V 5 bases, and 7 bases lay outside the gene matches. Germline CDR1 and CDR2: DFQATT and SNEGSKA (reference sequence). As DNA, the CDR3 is TGCAGTGCTCTACTAGCGGGGGTTGGGAATGAGCAGTTCTTC. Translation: CSALLAGVGNEQFF.